These 26 T cell receptor beta chains share one sample of origin, sequenced in a study of identical twins. TCRdb reprocessed the 5' RACE reads with MiXCR, giving one entry per CDR3 protein. The table shows about 690,000 distinct CDR3 sequences, with 5.5% to 6.5% occurring only once. The sequencing sample was made of naive T cells sorted from blood. These receptors all stem from a man younger than 35 in good health.

This clonotype was seen many times. The chain uses TRBV12-3 or TRBV12-4 and TRBJ1-5; D is possibly TRBD1 (5 bases). The length of the CDR3 is 12 residues. V lost 4 bases and J lost 8, with 9 bases in between. In DNA, the CDR3 is TGTGCCAGCAGTTCCCCAGGGAAGCCCCAGCATTTT. Protein sequence: CASSSPGKPQHF.

This clonotype showed up many times. The chain uses TRBV29-1 and TRBJ2-7, with D possibly being TRBD1 (6 bases). CDR1 is SQVTM and CDR2 is ANQGSEA in the germline V gene. The V end was cut by 6 bases, the J end by 0 bases, with 9 bases between. The CDR3 has 12 residues. The CDR3 bases are TGCAGCGTGAGACAGGACTCCTACGAGCAGTACTTC. Translated: CSVRQDSYEQYF.

CDR3 sequence (DNA): TGCAGCGTTGAGAAGGGACAGGGGAGCTCCTACAATGAGCAGTTCTTC. Protein product: CSVEKGQGSSYNEQFF. The chain uses TRBV29-1 and TRBJ2-1; the match to TRBD1 covers 10 bases. With V trimmed by 3 bases and J by 0 bases, 5 bases remained unmatched. Looked up from germline, CDR1 is SQVTM and CDR2 is ANQGSEA. The CDR3 consists of 16 residues.

This clonotype was picked up a small number of times. In nucleotides, the CDR3 is TGTGCCAGCAGCTTTGGTGGCAGATTTGAGACCCAGTACTTC. Translated, it gives CASSFGGRFETQYF. The chain joins TRBV7-6 to TRBJ2-5, with D uncertain. The germline CDR1 and CDR2 sequences are SGHVS and FNYEAQ. The V end lost 3 bases, the J end lost 5 bases, and 13 bases lay between the germline ends. CDR3 length: 14 amino acids. Using reference TRBV7-6 and TRBJ2-5 for the parts outside the CDR3, the full variable domain is GAGVSQSPRYKVTKRGQDVALRCDPISGHVSLYWYRQALGQGPEFLTYFNYEAQQDKSGLPNDRFSAERPEGSISTLTIQRTEQRDSAMYRCASSFGGRFETQYFGPGTRLLVL.

This clonotype has ten or more counts. V gene TRBV7-2 combines with J gene TRBJ1-5, with D hard to call. CDR1 and CDR2 from the germline V gene are SGHTA and FQGNSA. The CDR3 consists of 13 residues. Trimming stripped 5 bases from V and 7 bases from J, with 12 bases between. Here the CDR3 DNA reads TGTGCCAGCAGCGTGGAGGGTAAGCAGCCCCAGCATTTT. This sequence encodes CASSVEGKQPQHF.

In its sample, this clonotype was seen many times. The V and J genes are TRBV4-2 and TRBJ2-7; TRBD1 matches at 7 bases. The V segment lost 1 base and the J segment 0 bases; nucleotides outside the gene matches: 3. The CDR3 has 15 residues. Looked up from germline, CDR1 is LGHNA and CDR2 is YNFKEQ. The CDR3 spells CASSQVRDSSYEQYF. DNA for the CDR3: TGTGCCAGCAGCCAAGTCCGGGACAGCTCCTACGAGCAGTACTTC.

This clonotype was counted at least ten times. The chain combines TRBV27 with TRBJ2-2, with 9 bases fitting TRBD1. The CDR3 extends over 16 amino acids. CDR1 is MNHEY, CDR2 SMNVEV, per germline (reference sequence). V was pared by 2 bases and J by 7 bases, with 8 bases of the junction left unmatched. CDR3 residues: CASSLITGTGFGELFF. The DNA of the CDR3 is TGTGCCAGCAGTTTAATAACCGGGACAGGGTTCGGGGAGCTGTTTTTT.

This clonotype came up many times. The chain links TRBV4-2 to TRBJ1-5, with no clear D. Trimming removed 0 bases at V and 3 bases at J, with 12 bases between. The CDR3 contains 16 residues. Germline CDR1 reads LGHNA; CDR2 reads YNFKEQ. CDR3 sequence (DNA): TGTGCCAGCAGCCAAGATCTTGGGCAGACCAATCAGCCCCAGCATTTT. Its protein product is CASSQDLGQTNQPQHF.

This clonotype was seen many times. This chain uses TRBV12-3 or TRBV12-4 with TRBJ2-1; D may be TRBD1 or TRBD2 (5 bases each). The CDR3 sequence is 15 residues long. V lost 3 bases to trimming and J lost 1 base, with 10 bases between them. The CDR3 loop is CASSFNGGSYNEQFF. Written as DNA, the CDR3 is TGTGCCAGCAGTTTTAATGGGGGATCCTACAATGAGCAGTTCTTC.

This rearrangement joins TRBV3-1 to TRBJ2-7; D is unclear. V was trimmed by 0 bases and J by 3 bases, leaving 3 bases between them. The CDR3 runs to 12 residues. Per germline, CDR1 LGHDT and CDR2 YNNKEL (reference sequence). The CDR3 spells CASSQDDYEQYF. CDR3 nucleotide sequence: TGTGCCAGCAGCCAAGATGACTACGAGCAGTACTTC.

The chain uses TRBV2 and TRBJ2-7; 9 nucleotides line up with TRBD2. The CDR3 consists of 15 residues. J lost 4 bases, V lost 7 bases, and 11 bases had no gene match. Looked up from germline, CDR1 is SNHLY and CDR2 is FYNNEI. The CDR3 is CASIASGEVIYEQYF. The CDR3 coding sequence is TGTGCCAGCATTGCTAGCGGGGAGGTCATATACGAGCAGTACTTC.

This clonotype appeared many times. The rearrangement links TRBV2 to TRBJ2-3; D call uncertain. Deletions cut 0 bases from V and 4 bases from J, with 17 bases between. The germline V gene has CDR1 SNHLY and CDR2 FYNNEI. The CDR3 totals 17 residues. The CDR3 nucleotides are TGTGCCAGCAGTGAAGCATCAGCAGGCCTGAGTGCAGATACGCAGTATTTT. This encodes CASSEASAGLSADTQYF.

V usage is TRBV20-1 and J usage is TRBJ2-4; D gene uncertain. This CDR3 has 13 residues. The ends were cut back, 3 bases at V and 6 bases at J, with 12 bases in the middle. The germline gives CDR1 DFQATT, CDR2 SNEGSKA (reference sequence). The CDR3 reads CSASRSVGNIQYF. The CDR3 DNA reads TGCAGTGCTAGCCGCTCGGTTGGAAACATTCAGTACTTC.

The sample holds a few counts of this clonotype. This sequence joins TRBV5-1 and TRBJ2-3; D perhaps matches TRBD2 (5 bases). V gave up 5 bases and J gave up 2 bases, with 12 bases separating them. Germline lookup yields CDR1 SGHRS and CDR2 YFSETQ. The CDR3 sequence is 14 residues long. The CDR3, as DNA: TGCGCCAGCAGGGCGGGCTCACTCACAGATACGCAGTATTTT. Translating gives CASRAGSLTDTQYF.

This clonotype came up a few times. The chain couples TRBV5-1 to TRBJ2-3; 8 positions agree with TRBD1. The CDR3 length is 15 residues. Unmatched junction bases numbered 7, after V lost 2 bases and J lost 5 bases. The germline V gene has CDR1 SGHRS and CDR2 YFSETQ. The CDR3 DNA is TGCGCCAGCAGCTTTGACAGGGGTTTCGGAGATACGCAGTATTTT. Its translation: CASSFDRGFGDTQYF.

This sequence joins TRBV12-3 or TRBV12-4 and TRBJ2-2; D is possibly TRBD1 (5 bases). Trimming removed 1 base at V and 4 bases at J, with 7 bases between. The CDR3 sequence is 14 residues long. Here the CDR3 reads CASSLVGPTGELFF. The CDR3 bases are TGTGCCAGCAGTTTAGTGGGGCCCACCGGGGAGCTGTTTTTT.

This clonotype was seen a handful of times. The rearrangement uses TRBV5-1 and TRBJ2-3; 8 positions match TRBD1. The germline CDR1 and CDR2 sequences are SGHRS and YFSETQ. The CDR3 contains 15 residues. V trimming: 4 bases; J trimming: 2 bases; junction bases outside the gene matches: 6. The CDR3: CASSQTGEPTDTQYF. CDR3 DNA: TGCGCCAGCAGCCAGACAGGGGAACCCACAGATACGCAGTATTTT.

The chain is built from TRBV5-1 and TRBJ2-5; D is perhaps TRBD1 or TRBD2 (5 bases each). Germline V gives CDR1 SGHRS, CDR2 YFSETQ. Trimming took 4 bases from V and 3 from J, leaving 10 bases between them. This CDR3 has 13 residues. The CDR3 here is CASSTGPEETQYF. As DNA, the CDR3 is TGCGCCAGCAGCACGGGACCAGAAGAGACCCAGTACTTC.

Many counts were recorded for this clonotype. The V call is TRBV5-6, the J call TRBJ1-4; tentatively, D is TRBD1 (5 bases). This CDR3 region has 14 residues. CDR1 and CDR2 (germline): SGHDT, YYEEEE. V gave up 0 bases and J gave up 5 bases, with 8 bases separating them. As DNA, the CDR3 is TGTGCCAGCAGCTTGGAAGGGGACAATGAAAAACTGTTTTTT. Encoded protein: CASSLEGDNEKLFF.

The V and J genes are TRBV20-1 and TRBJ2-1, with D possibly TRBD2 on 6 matching bases. The germline V gene has CDR1 DFQATT and CDR2 SNEGSKA (reference sequence). The CDR3 totals 13 residues. The V and J ends lost 5 bases and 6 bases respectively, with 14 bases between them. The CDR3: CSAHSGLFNEQFF. CDR3 sequence (DNA): TGCAGTGCTCACTCCGGACTATTCAATGAGCAGTTCTTC.

The V call is TRBV20-1, the J call TRBJ2-1, with TRBD2 matching 10 bases. This CDR3 contains 13 residues. V shed 5 bases, J shed 6 bases, and the junction held 4 bases outside the gene matches. CDR1 DFQATT and CDR2 SNEGSKA come from the germline V gene (reference sequence). The CDR3 DNA follows: TGCAGTGCTCCCGGGACTAGCGTCAATGAGCAGTTCTTC. Its translation is CSAPGTSVNEQFF.

The chain has TRBV2 and TRBJ1-1; 7 bases line up with TRBD1. CDR3 length equals 17 residues. Germline V gene data show CDR1 as SNHLY and CDR2 as FYNNEI. Trimming at V came to 5 bases and at J to 5 bases, leaving 17 bases not matched to a gene. The DNA of the CDR3 is TGTGCCAGCAGTCCGAACCCAACCTGGACAGGCGGGACTGAAGCTTTCTTT. Protein product: CASSPNPTWTGGTEAFF.

The chain has TRBV7-2 and TRBJ2-3, with TRBD2 matching 7 bases. The CDR3 runs to 14 residues. Trimming cost V 5 bases and J 0 bases; bases outside gene matches: 2. The germline CDR1 and CDR2 sequences are SGHTA and FQGNSA. CDR3 bases: TGTGCCAGCAGCAAGCGGGGCAGCACAGATACGCAGTATTTT. Translated, it gives CASSKRGSTDTQYF. Together with reference TRBV7-2 and TRBJ2-3, the CDR3 gives the full variable domain: GAGVSQSPSNKVTEKGKDVELRCDPISGHTALYWYRQSLGQGLEFLIYFQGNSAPDKSGLPSDRFSAERTGGSVSTLTIQRTQQEDSAVYLCASSKRGSTDTQYFGPGTRLTVL.

This clonotype has at least ten counts. The chain is built from TRBV12-3 or TRBV12-4 and TRBJ2-1; TRBD1 agrees at 9 bases. The CDR3 is made up of 15 amino acids. Trimming at V came to 5 bases and at J to 3 bases, leaving 5 bases not matched to a gene. The CDR3 nucleotides are TGTGCCAGCAGTCCCCGGGACAGGGTCTACAATGAGCAGTTCTTC. Amino acid sequence: CASSPRDRVYNEQFF.

This clonotype came up many times. V usage is TRBV5-1 and J usage is TRBJ2-2, with D hard to call. V was cut by 0 bases and J by 4 bases, with 16 bases left in between. Germline CDR1 SGHRS, CDR2 YFSETQ. This CDR3 has 17 residues. The CDR3 sequence is CASSLVGEFRSTGELFF. The CDR3 DNA reads TGCGCCAGCAGCTTGGTAGGCGAATTTCGTAGCACCGGGGAGCTGTTTTTT. The variable domain in full, with the rest retrieved from reference TRBV5-1 and TRBJ2-2, is KAGVTQTPRYLIKTRGQQVTLSCSPISGHRSVSWYQQTPGQGLQFLFEYFSETQRNKGNFPGRFSGRQFSNSRSEMNVSTLELGDSALYLCASSLVGEFRSTGELFFGEGSRLTVL.

This clonotype was seen many times. The chain employs TRBV5-8 and TRBJ2-1; 13 bases fit TRBD2. The germline V gene has CDR1 SGHTS and CDR2 YDEGEE. V was clipped by 4 bases and J by 9 bases; unmatched bases: 7. There are 15 residues in the CDR3. The CDR3 DNA is TGTGCCAGCAGCCCACTAGCGGGAGGGTTCAGTGAGCAGTTCTTC. Translation gives CASSPLAGGFSEQFF. Variable domain in full (rest from reference TRBV5-8 and TRBJ2-1): EAGVTQSPTHLIKTRGQQATLRCSPISGHTSVYWYQQALGLGLQFLLWYDEGEERNRGNFPPRFSGRQFPNYSSELNVNALELEDSALYLCASSPLAGGFSEQFFGPGTRLTVL.